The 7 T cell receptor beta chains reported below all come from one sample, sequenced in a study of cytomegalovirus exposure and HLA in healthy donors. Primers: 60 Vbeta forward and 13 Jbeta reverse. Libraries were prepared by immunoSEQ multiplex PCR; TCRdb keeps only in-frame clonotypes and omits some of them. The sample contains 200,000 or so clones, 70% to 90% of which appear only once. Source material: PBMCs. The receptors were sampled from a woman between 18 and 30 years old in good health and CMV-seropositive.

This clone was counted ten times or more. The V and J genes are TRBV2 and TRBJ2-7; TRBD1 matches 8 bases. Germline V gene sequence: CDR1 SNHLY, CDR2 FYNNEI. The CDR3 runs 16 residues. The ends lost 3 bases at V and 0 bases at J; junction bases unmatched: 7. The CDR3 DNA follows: TGTGCCAGCAGTGATCCGACAGGGGAAGGCTCCTACGAGCAGTACTTC. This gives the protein CASSDPTGEGSYEQYF.

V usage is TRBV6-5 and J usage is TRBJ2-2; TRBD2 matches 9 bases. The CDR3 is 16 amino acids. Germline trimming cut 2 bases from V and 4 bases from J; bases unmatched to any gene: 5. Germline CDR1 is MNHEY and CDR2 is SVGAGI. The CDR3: CASSYRLAASTGELFF. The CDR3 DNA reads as TGTGCCAGCAGTTACAGACTAGCGGCTAGCACCGGGGAGCTGTTTTTT.

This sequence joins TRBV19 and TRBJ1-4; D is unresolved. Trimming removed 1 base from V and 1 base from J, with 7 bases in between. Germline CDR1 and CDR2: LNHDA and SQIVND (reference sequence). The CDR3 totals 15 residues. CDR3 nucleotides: TGTGCCAGTAGTATAGCGAGGGTAACTAATGAAAAACTGTTTTTT. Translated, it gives CASSIARVTNEKLFF.

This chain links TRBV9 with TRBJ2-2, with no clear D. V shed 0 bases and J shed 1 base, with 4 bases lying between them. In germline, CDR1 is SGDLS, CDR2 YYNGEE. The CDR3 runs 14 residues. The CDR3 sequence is CASSVGQNTGELFF. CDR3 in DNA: TGTGCCAGCAGCGTAGGACAGAACACCGGGGAGCTGTTTTTT.

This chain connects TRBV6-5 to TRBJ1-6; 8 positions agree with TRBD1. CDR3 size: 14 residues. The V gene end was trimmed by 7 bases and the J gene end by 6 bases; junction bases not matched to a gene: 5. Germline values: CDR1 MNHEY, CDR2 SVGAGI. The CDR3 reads CASTRQGANSPLHF. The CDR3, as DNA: TGTGCCAGCACCCGTCAGGGGGCTAATTCACCCCTCCACTTT.

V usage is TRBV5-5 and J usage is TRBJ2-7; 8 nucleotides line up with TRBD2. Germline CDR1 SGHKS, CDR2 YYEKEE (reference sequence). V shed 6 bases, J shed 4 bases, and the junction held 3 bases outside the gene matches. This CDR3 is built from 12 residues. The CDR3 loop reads CASTSGGYEQYF. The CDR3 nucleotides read TGTGCCAGCACCTCGGGGGGGTACGAGCAGTACTTC. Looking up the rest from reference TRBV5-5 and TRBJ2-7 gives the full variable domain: DAGVTQSPTHLIKTRGQQVTLRCSPISGHKSVSWYQQVLGQGPQFIFQYYEKEERGRGNFPDRFSARQFPNYSSELNVNALLLGDSALYLCASTSGGYEQYFGPGTRLTVT.

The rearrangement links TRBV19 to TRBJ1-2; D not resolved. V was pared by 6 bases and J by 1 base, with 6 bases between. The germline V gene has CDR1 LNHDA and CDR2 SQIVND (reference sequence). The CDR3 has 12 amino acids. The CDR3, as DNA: TGTGCCAGTAGGGCCGATAACTATGGCTACACCTTC. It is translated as CASRADNYGYTF.